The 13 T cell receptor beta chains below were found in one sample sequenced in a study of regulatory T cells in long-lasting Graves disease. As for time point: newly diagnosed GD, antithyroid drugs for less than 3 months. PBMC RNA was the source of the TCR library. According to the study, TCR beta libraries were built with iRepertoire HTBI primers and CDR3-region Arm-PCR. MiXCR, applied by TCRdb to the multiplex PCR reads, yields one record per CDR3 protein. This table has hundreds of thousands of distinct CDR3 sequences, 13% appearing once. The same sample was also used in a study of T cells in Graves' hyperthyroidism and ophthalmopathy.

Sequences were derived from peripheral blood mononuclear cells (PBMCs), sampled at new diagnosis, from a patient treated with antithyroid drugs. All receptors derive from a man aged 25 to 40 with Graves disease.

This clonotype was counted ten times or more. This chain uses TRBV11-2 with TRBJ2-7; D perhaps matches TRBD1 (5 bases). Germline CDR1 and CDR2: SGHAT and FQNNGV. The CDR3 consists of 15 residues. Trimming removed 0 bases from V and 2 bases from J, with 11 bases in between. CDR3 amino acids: CASSLDPTAPYEQYF. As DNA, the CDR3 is TGTGCCAGCAGCTTAGATCCGACAGCGCCCTACGAGCAGTACTTC.

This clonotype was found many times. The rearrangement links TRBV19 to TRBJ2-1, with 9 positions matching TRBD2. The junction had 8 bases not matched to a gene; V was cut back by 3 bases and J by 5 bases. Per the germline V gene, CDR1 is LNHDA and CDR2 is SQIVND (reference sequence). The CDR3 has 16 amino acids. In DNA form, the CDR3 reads TGTGCCAGTAGTATGCGGGAGGGCCTCGTGAACAATGAGCAGTTCTTC. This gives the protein CASSMREGLVNNEQFF.

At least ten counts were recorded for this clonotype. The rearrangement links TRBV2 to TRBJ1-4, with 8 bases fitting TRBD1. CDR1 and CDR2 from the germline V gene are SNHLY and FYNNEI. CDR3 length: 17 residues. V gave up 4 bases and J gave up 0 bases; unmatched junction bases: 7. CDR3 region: CASSAGDRTATNEKLFF. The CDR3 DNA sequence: TGTGCCAGCAGTGCAGGGGACAGGACCGCAACTAATGAAAAACTGTTTTTT.

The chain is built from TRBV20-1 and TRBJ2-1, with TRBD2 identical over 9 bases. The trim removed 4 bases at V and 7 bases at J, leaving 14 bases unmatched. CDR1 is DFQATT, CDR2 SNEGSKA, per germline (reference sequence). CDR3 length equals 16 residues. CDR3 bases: TGCAGTGCTACACATACCTTAGCGGGAGCGTTAAATGAGCAGTTCTTC. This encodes CSATHTLAGALNEQFF.

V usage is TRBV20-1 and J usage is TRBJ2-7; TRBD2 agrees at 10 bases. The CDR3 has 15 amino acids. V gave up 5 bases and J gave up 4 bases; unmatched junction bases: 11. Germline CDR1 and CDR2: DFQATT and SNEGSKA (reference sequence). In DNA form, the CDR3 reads TGCAGTGCTGCGGCCCTAGCGGGAGTTTATTACGAGCAGTACTTC. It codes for CSAAALAGVYYEQYF.

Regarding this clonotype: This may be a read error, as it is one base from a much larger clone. Here the CDR3 DNA reads TGTGCCAGCGGTTCCCCCTGGGACGCCCGCTATGGCTACACCTTC. It codes for CASGSPWDARYGYTF. V usage is TRBV6-5 and J usage is TRBJ1-2, with a tentative D call TRBD1 (5 bases). Trimming removed 8 bases from V and 4 bases from J, with 20 bases in between. The CDR3 is made up of 15 amino acids. Germline V CDR1 and CDR2: MNHEY, SVGAGI.

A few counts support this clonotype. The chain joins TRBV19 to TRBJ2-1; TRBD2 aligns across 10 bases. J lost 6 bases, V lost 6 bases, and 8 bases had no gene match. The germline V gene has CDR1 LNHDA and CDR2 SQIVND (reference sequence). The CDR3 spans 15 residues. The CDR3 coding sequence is TGTGCCAGTAGGCCAGCGGGAGGGTCTGCCAATGAGCAGTTCTTC. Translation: CASRPAGGSANEQFF.

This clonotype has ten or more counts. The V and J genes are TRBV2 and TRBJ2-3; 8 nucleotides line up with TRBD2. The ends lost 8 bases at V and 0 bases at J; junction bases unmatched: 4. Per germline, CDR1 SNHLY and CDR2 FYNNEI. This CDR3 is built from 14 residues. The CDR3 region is CASGGTRSTDTQYF. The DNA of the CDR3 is TGTGCCAGCGGGGGGACTAGAAGCACAGATACGCAGTATTTT. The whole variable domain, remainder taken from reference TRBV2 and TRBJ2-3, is EPEVTQTPSHQVTQMGQEVILRCVPISNHLYFYWYRQILGQKVEFLVSFYNNEISEKSEIFDDQFSVERPDGSNFTLKIRSTKLEDSAMYFCASGGTRSTDTQYFGPGTRLTVL.

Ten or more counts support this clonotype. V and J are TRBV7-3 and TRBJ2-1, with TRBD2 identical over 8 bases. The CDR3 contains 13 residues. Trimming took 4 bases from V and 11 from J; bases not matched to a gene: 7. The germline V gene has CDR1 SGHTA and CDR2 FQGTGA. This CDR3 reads CASSSGREGKQFF. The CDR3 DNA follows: TGTGCCAGCAGCTCCGGACGGGAGGGGAAGCAGTTCTTC.

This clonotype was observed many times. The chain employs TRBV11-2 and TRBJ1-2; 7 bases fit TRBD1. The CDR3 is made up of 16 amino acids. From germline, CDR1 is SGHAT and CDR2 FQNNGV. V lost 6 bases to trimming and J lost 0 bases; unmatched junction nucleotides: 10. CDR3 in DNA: TGTGCCAGCAGGTCCCTTTCGACAGGGACTAACTATGGCTACACCTTC. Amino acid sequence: CASRSLSTGTNYGYTF. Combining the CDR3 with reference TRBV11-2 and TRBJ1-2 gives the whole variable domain EAGVAQSPRYKIIEKRQSVAFWCNPISGHATLYWYQQILGQGPKLLIQFQNNGVVDDSQLPKDRFSAERLKGVDSTLKIQPAKLEDSAVYLCASRSLSTGTNYGYTFGSGTRLTVV.

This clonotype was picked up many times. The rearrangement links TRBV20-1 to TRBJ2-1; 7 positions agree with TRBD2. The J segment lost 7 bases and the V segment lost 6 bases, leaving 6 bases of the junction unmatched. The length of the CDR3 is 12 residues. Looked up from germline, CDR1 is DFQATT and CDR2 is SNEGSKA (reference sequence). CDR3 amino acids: CSAPGLPNEQFF. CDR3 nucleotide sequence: TGCAGTGCACCGGGACTACCGAATGAGCAGTTCTTC.

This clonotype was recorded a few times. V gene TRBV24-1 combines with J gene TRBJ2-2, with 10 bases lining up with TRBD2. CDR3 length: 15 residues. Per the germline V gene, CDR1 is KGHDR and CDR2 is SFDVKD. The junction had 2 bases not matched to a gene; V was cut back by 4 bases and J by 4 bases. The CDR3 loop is CATSELAGATGELFF. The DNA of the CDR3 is TGTGCCACCAGTGAGCTAGCGGGAGCCACCGGGGAGCTGTTTTTT.

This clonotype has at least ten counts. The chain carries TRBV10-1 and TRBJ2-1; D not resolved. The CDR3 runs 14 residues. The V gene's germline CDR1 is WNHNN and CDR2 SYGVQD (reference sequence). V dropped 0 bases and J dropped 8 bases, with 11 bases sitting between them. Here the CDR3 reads CASSESMSRDEQFF. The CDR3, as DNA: TGCGCCAGCAGTGAGTCGATGTCCAGAGATGAGCAGTTCTTC.